The present T cell receptor beta chain was sequenced within a study of Ad26.COV2.S vaccination and SARS-CoV-2 variants. Whole-study findings and limits: CD8+ and CD4+ T cells specific for spike reportedly responded with substantial breadth after vaccination. Recipients given vaccine exceeded placebo recipients in spike-specific TCR breadth. It is possible that the TCR breadth and depth analyses underestimated the total T cell responses. Similar non-spike TCR breadth was seen in vaccine and placebo recipients.

Turning to this clone: Its antigen is currently unknown.

Method: immunoSEQ multiplex PCR; TCRdb's copy keeps in-frame clones and lacks some. The repertoire holds about 350,000 clones, with 90% to 95% as singletons. The CDR3 runs to 15 residues. The V gene's germline CDR1 is SGHAT and CDR2 FQNNGV. Trimming shortened V by 1 base and J by 5 bases, and 11 bases separated the two germline ends. The sequence was obtained from a human donor who had recovered from COVID-19. This sequence joins TRBV11-2 and TRBJ2-2; D unresolved. Specimen: peripheral blood, collected after recovery from COVID-19. The CDR3, as DNA: TGTGCCAGCAGCTTAGTGTCACTTGGGACCGGGGAGCTGTTTTTT. This encodes CASSLVSLGTGELFF.